The entry below gives a single T cell receptor beta chain sequence along with its context. No cognate antigen has been identified for it. No quality values exist for individual bases; no much larger clone is one base distant. The data are from a study of blood T cell repertoires in COVID-19 (TCRdb year 2020). Describing the broader study: The collaborator samples originated in the United States, Italy and Spain and spanned the acute and convalescent phases of COVID-19. The repertoires were released in a freely available public database intended as a resource for research on the immune response to SARS-CoV-2. Where available, HLA class I and class II types were taken from metadata supplied by the sample provider and were not determined by assay-based typing. The prospective study material was composed of cDNA or gDNA derived from T cells, B-cell-depleted T cells, or PBMCs. The samples were drawn from two sources: the first 160 participants of the ongoing ImmuneRACE study, and approximately 1,300 subjects contributed by 6 global collaborators. Nearly every sample came with metadata listing a de-identified subject ID, COVID-19 status, age in years and sex. The dataset comprised deeply sampled blood TCRbeta repertoires from subjects exposed to, actively infected with, or recovered from COVID-19.

Results the study describes overall, beyond this receptor: How much clinical and demographic metadata was included differed by source and by participant, and the metadata was provided uncurated.

Collaborating institutions collected whole blood in K2EDTA tubes following their own protocols. For TCRbeta analysis, collaborators shipped samples in one of three forms: frozen whole blood, isolated PBMCs, or DNA extracted from either of those sample types. TCRbeta CDR3 regions were amplified from genomic DNA using the immunoSEQ Assay, a bias-controlled multiplex PCR. The study's processing was this. Nucleated cell counts per sample were estimated from amplification of reference gene primers within the assay. To quantify the absolute abundance of each unique TCRbeta CDR3 rearrangement, sequence reads were collapsed and filtered. For each sample, productive Simpson clonality was calculated as the square root of Simpson's diversity index across productive rearrangements. The clones in this table, taken by TCRdb from immuneACCESS, are in-frame only. Not every clone is retained; where verified, under half of the shortfall comes from an unresolved V gene, and the cause of the rest is unknown. That table furnishes V, J and clone size, whereas the DNA furnished D and trimming. The sample has about 250,000 clones on record, 70% to 85% of them singletons. Roughly 9.8% of the sample is held by the ten biggest clonotypes.

At the junction V is shortened by 4 bases and J by 3 bases, with 7 bases in between. From the cysteine up to the phenylalanine, the CDR3 has a length of 13 residues. Kept here is only the CDR3 DNA, which spans 39 bases and is read in frame from base 1. The receptor was derived from a man older than 75 with acute or convalescent COVID-19. The V and J genes are TRBV12-3 or TRBV12-4 and TRBJ1-5; the D gene remains uncertain. Sequencing was performed on peripheral blood. The nucleotide sequence reads as follows: TGTGCCAGCAGTTCCCGACTCAATCAGCCCCAGCATTTT. It codes for CASSSRLNQPQHF.